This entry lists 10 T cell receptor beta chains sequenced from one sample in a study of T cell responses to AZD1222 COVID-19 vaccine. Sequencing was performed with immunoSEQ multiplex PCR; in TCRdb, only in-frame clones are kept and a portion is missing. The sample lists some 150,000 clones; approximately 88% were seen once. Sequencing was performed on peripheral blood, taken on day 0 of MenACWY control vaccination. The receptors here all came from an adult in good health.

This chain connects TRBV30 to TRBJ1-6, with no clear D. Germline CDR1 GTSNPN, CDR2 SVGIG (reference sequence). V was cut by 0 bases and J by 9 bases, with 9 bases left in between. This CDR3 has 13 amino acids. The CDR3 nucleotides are TGTGCCTGGAGTGTAAAGGGTAGTTCACCCCTCCACTTT. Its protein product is CAWSVKGSSPLHF.

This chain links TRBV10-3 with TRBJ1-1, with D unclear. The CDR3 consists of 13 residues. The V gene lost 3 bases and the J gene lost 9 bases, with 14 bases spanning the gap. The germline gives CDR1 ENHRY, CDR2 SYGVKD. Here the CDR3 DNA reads TGTGCCATCAGTGATAACAGCCGGACTCAAGCTTTCTTT. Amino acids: CAISDNSRTQAFF.

The CDR3 DNA reads TGTGCCAGCAGGACAGGGTGGCGTGGCTACACCTTC. Translation: CASRTGWRGYTF. This chain joins TRBV28 and TRBJ1-2, with 7 bases fitting TRBD1. The CDR3 has 12 residues. CDR1 and CDR2 (germline): MDHEN, SYDVKM. V dropped 6 bases and J dropped 7; count of bases not matched to a gene: 5.

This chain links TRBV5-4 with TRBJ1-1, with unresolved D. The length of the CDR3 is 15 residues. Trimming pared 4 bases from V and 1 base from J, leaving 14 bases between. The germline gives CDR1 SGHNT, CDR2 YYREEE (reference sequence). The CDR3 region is CASSPRTDSNTEAFF. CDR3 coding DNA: TGTGCCAGCAGCCCTCGGACGGATTCGAACACTGAAGCTTTCTTT.

The chain's CDR3 is CASSPSSGLAEANEQFF. CDR3 nucleotides: TGTGCCAGCTCACCATCAAGCGGACTAGCGGAGGCCAATGAGCAGTTCTTC. The chain employs TRBV18 and TRBJ2-1, with 10 bases aligning to TRBD2. Germline CDR1 is KGHSH and CDR2 is LQKENI. The length of the CDR3 is 17 residues. V gave up 2 bases and J gave up 6 bases; unmatched junction bases: 10.

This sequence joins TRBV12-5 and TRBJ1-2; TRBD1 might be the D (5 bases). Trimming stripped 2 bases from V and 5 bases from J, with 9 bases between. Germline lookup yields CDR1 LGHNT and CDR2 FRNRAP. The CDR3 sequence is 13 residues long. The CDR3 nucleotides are TGTGCTAGTGGTTTGAGAAGGGGTTATGGCTACACCTTC. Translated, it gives CASGLRRGYGYTF.

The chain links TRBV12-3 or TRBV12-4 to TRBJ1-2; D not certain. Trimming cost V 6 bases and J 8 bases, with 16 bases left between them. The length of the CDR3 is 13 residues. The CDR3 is CASSWVPGGGYTF. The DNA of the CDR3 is TGTGCCAGCAGCTGGGTACCGGGAGGCGGCTACACCTTC.

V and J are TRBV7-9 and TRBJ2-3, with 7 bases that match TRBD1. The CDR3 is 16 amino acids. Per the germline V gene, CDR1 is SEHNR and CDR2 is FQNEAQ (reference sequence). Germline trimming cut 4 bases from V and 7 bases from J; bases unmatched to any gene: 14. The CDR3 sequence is CASSSNNKGAVNTQYF. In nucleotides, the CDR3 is TGTGCCAGCAGCTCCAACAACAAGGGGGCTGTAAATACGCAGTATTTT.

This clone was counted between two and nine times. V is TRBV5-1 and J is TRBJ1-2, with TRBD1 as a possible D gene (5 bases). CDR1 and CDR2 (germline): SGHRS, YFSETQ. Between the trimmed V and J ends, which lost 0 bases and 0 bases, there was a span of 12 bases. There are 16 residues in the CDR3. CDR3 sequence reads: CASSLDGALANYGYTF. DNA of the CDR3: TGCGCCAGCAGCTTGGATGGGGCTTTAGCTAACTATGGCTACACCTTC.

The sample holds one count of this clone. The CDR3 DNA sequence: TGTGCCAGCAGCTTCCCAAAGGGTGTCCCTGAAGCTTTCTTT. Its translation is CASSFPKGVPEAFF. J is TRBJ1-1 and V is TRBV11-3; unclear D gene. The CDR3 runs 14 residues. V dropped 3 bases and J dropped 6 bases, with 14 bases sitting between them. Germline values: CDR1 SGHNT, CDR2 YENEEA.